The 16 T cell receptor beta chains presented below share a single source sample, sequenced in a study of T cell responses to AZD1222 COVID-19 vaccine. The table came from immunoSEQ multiplex PCR; TCRdb's copy has only in-frame clones and leaves some out. The sample holds over 100,000 clones, about nine tenths seen once. This material consisted of peripheral blood, taken on day 0 of AZD1222 vaccination. The origin of the receptors is an adult in good health.

The gene calls are TRBV30 and TRBJ1-2, with 9 bases aligning to TRBD1. CDR1 GTSNPN and CDR2 SVGIG come from the germline V gene (reference sequence). The junction had 8 bases not matched to a gene; V was cut back by 2 bases and J by 7 bases. CDR3 size: 14 residues. The CDR3 sequence is CAWSLYRGHGGYTF. The CDR3 bases are TGTGCCTGGAGTCTTTACAGGGGGCATGGTGGCTACACCTTC. The whole variable domain, remainder taken from reference TRBV30 and TRBJ1-2, is SQTIHQWPATLVQPVGSPLSLECTVEGTSNPNLYWYRQAAGRGLQLLFYSVGIGQISSEVPQNLSASRPQDRQFILSSKKLLLSDSGFYLCAWSLYRGHGGYTFGSGTRLTVV.

The chain couples TRBV6-4 to TRBJ2-3; possible D gene TRBD2, 6 bases. The V end lost 2 bases, the J end lost 1 base, and 10 bases lay between the germline ends. This CDR3 contains 15 residues. Looked up from germline, CDR1 is MRHNA and CDR2 is SNTAGT. CDR3 nucleotides: TGTGCCAGCAGTGACGGGGGACTTGGCACAGATACGCAGTATTTT. Amino acid sequence: CASSDGGLGTDTQYF.

The chain carries TRBV4-1 and TRBJ2-3; tentatively, D is TRBD1 or TRBD2 (5 bases each). This CDR3 spans 16 amino acids. The ends were cut back, 4 bases at V and 0 bases at J, with 14 bases in the middle. Germline V gene lookup returns CDR1 MGHRA and CDR2 YSYEKL. The CDR3 nucleotides read TGCGCCAGCAGCCTCGGGACGGGAAGGAGCACAGATACGCAGTATTTT. Translated: CASSLGTGRSTDTQYF.

This chain links TRBV7-9 with TRBJ2-1, with D possibly called TRBD1 or TRBD2 (5 bases each). CDR1 is SEHNR and CDR2 is FQNEAQ in the germline V gene (reference sequence). V lost 2 bases and J lost 2, with 10 bases in between. This CDR3 has 15 amino acids. DNA of the CDR3: TGTGCCAGCAGCTTACGGGACGCCACCTACAATGAGCAGTTCTTC. It yields the protein CASSLRDATYNEQFF.

The chain joins TRBV5-1 to TRBJ1-6, with D unclear. Germline CDR1 and CDR2: SGHRS and YFSETQ. There are 17 residues in the CDR3. Trimming removed 3 bases at V and 1 base at J, with 14 bases between. The CDR3 here is CASSSDGDSSYNSPLHF. As DNA, the CDR3 is TGCGCCAGCAGCTCGGACGGGGATAGTTCCTATAATTCACCCCTCCACTTT.

The chain links TRBV6-5 to TRBJ1-3, with D unclear. V lost 8 bases and J lost 4, with 15 bases in between. CDR1 MNHEY and CDR2 SVGAGI come from the germline V gene. This CDR3 has 14 amino acids. CDR3 DNA sequence: TGTGCCAGCTGCCGGGGAACGTCGGGAAACACCATATATTTT. It codes for CASCRGTSGNTIYF.

V is TRBV30 and J is TRBJ1-2, with D possibly being TRBD1 (5 bases). Per the germline V gene, CDR1 is GTSNPN and CDR2 is SVGIG (reference sequence). This CDR3 contains 12 residues. Deletions cut 3 bases from V and 3 bases from J, with 8 bases between. CDR3 amino acids: CAWRGDYYGYTF. In DNA, the CDR3 is TGTGCCTGGAGAGGGGATTACTATGGCTACACCTTC.

In this sample, this clone turned up a few times. This chain uses TRBV4-3 with TRBJ1-5; D is possibly TRBD1 (5 bases). The CDR3 is made up of 15 amino acids. Germline V gene data show CDR1 as LGHNA and CDR2 as YSLEER. Trimming left V 5 bases short and J 3 bases short, with 14 bases between. In nucleotides, the CDR3 is TGCGCCAGCAGCGTAAGCAGGGAGTCCAATCAGCCCCAGCATTTT. Amino acid sequence: CASSVSRESNQPQHF.

This chain uses TRBV4-1 with TRBJ1-1, with D unclear. CDR1 MGHRA and CDR2 YSYEKL come from the germline V gene. The CDR3 is made up of 14 amino acids. V shed 4 bases and J shed 4 bases, with 13 bases lying between them. The CDR3 DNA reads TGCGCCAGCAGCCCCCCAAGTTCCTCCACTGAAGCTTTCTTT. Residues: CASSPPSSSTEAFF.

This clone was recorded only once. The genes are TRBV9 and TRBJ2-7; 7 bases are shared with TRBD1. The junction had 4 bases not matched to a gene; V was cut back by 4 bases and J by 3 bases. The germline V gene has CDR1 SGDLS and CDR2 YYNGEE. This CDR3 has 13 residues. CDR3 in DNA: TGTGCCAGCAGCAGGGGGCTTTACTACGAGCAGTACTTC. This gives the protein CASSRGLYYEQYF. Full variable domain (remainder filled in from reference TRBV9 and TRBJ2-7): DSGVTQTPKHLITATGQRVTLRCSPRSGDLSVYWYQQSLDQGLQFLIQYYNGEERAKGNILERFSAQQFPDLHSELNLSSLELGDSALYFCASSRGLYYEQYFGPGTRLTVT.

The chain combines TRBV2 with TRBJ2-2, with 10 bases matching TRBD1. V lost 6 bases and J lost 6; bases outside the gene matches: 7. Germline V CDR1 and CDR2: SNHLY, FYNNEI. The CDR3 totals 15 residues. The DNA of the CDR3 is TGTGCCAGCAGCCGGGACAGGGGCTTCGCCGGGGAGCTGTTTTTT. Protein product: CASSRDRGFAGELFF.

V gene TRBV6-5 combines with J gene TRBJ1-1; TRBD1 matches 7 bases. Unmatched junction bases numbered 4, after V lost 5 bases and J lost 4 bases. CDR1 is MNHEY, CDR2 SVGAGI, per germline. CDR3 length: 13 residues. CDR3 sequence: CASSTGASTEAFF. In nucleotides, the CDR3 is TGTGCCAGCAGTACAGGGGCCAGCACTGAAGCTTTCTTT.

CDR3 protein: CASARSGNTIYF. The CDR3 DNA follows: TGTGCTAGTGCCCGCTCTGGAAACACCATATATTTT. The V and J genes are TRBV12-5 and TRBJ1-3; D gene ambiguous. The germline gives CDR1 LGHNT, CDR2 FRNRAP. The CDR3 consists of 12 residues. V lost 7 bases and J 0 bases, leaving 4 bases between the germline ends.

The chain carries TRBV9 and TRBJ2-3; no firm D call. This CDR3 is 14 amino acids long. Germline V gene sequence: CDR1 SGDLS, CDR2 YYNGEE. V was trimmed by 4 bases and J by 3 bases, leaving 12 bases between them. The CDR3 DNA is TGTGCCAGCAGCACCCTTCCCGTTACAGATACGCAGTATTTT. It codes for CASSTLPVTDTQYF.

This chain connects TRBV6-5 to TRBJ1-1; 8 positions match TRBD1. Germline V gene data show CDR1 as MNHEY and CDR2 as SVGAGI. J was trimmed by 5 bases and V by 2 bases; bases with no gene match: 4. CDR3 size: 14 residues. As DNA, the CDR3 is TGTGCCAGCAGTTACGGACAGGGTGGGACTGAAGCTTTCTTT. It is translated as CASSYGQGGTEAFF.

The chain carries TRBV6-5 and TRBJ1-1, with D hard to call. Germline CDR1 and CDR2: MNHEY and SVGAGI. The CDR3 length is 15 residues. Trimming removed 8 bases at V and 0 bases at J, with 16 bases between. CDR3 amino acids: CASGLRALMNTEAFF. CDR3 coding DNA: TGTGCCAGCGGCTTGCGGGCGCTTATGAACACTGAAGCTTTCTTT.